A selection of T cell receptor beta chains follows, all from one sample in a study of graft-versus-host responses after intestinal transplantation. The protocol was immunoSEQ multiplex PCR, while the TCRdb copy is restricted to in-frame clones and leaves out a portion. Found here are tens of thousands of clones, 90% to 95% of them singletons; the top ten hold about 0.4%. For these TCRs, the target antigens are not known. The material was unstimulated CD4+ T cells sorted from spleen or lymph node cells, obtained before transplant. These receptors all come from a human donor who was the organ donor for an intestinal transplant. Both conserved end residues are part of each CDR3. A D gene is named only where the DNA matches it firmly. Some rows mark clone size as missing; the rest say once, few, many or name a class of expanded clone.

>-|TRBV7-3|TRBJ2-3|-
TGTGCCAGCAGCTTACAGGGGCCCACAGATACGCAGTATTTT
CASSLQGPTDTQYF
>-|TRBV4-1|TRBJ2-2|-
TGCGCCAGCAGCCAAGATATGGGACTTTTAGGCGGGGAGCTGTTTTTT
CASSQDMGLLGGELFF
>-|TRBV5-5|TRBJ1-6|-
TGTGCCAGCAGCTTGGCGGGACCCAATTCACCCCTCCACTTT
CASSLAGPNSPLHF
>-|TRBV6-1|TRBJ1-1|-
TGTGCCAGCAGTGCTAAGGGGGGATGGTCTGAAGCTTTCTTT
CASSAKGGWSEAFF
>TRBD2|TRBV7-3|TRBJ2-7|-
TGTGCCAGCAGCTTACCCCTAGGGACTAGTAGAGAGGGGCAGTACTTC
CASSLPLGTSREGQYF
>-|TRBV5-4|TRBJ2-3|-
TGTGCCAGCAGCAAAGGGTTGGATACGCAGTATTTT
CASSKGLDTQYF
>-|TRBV7-9|TRBJ1-2|once
TGTGCCAGCACCGAGAAAGGACAGAACTATGGCTACACCTTC
CASTEKGQNYGYTF
>-|TRBV4-2|TRBJ1-6|-
TGTGCCAGCAGCCAAGTTTTCATTGACTATTCACCCCTCCACTTT
CASSQVFIDYSPLHF
>TRBD2|TRBV7-9|TRBJ2-1|-
TGTGCCAGCAGCTTACATAGCGGGGTCGAGGATGAGCAGTTCTTC
CASSLHSGVEDEQFF
>TRBD1|TRBV5-1|TRBJ1-2|-
TGCGCCAGCAGCGGTCACAGGGGGCGATTTGTTGTCGGCTACACCTTC
CASSGHRGRFVVGYTF
>TRBD2|TRBV6-5|TRBJ2-3|-
TGTGCCAGCAGTAACCTAGCGGGGGGCGCTACGCAGTATTTT
CASSNLAGGATQYF
>TRBD1|TRBV7-9|TRBJ1-1|-
TGTGCCAGCAGCTCACAGGGGGCGGAGTTCGCTGAAGCTTTCTTT
CASSSQGAEFAEAFF
>TRBD1|TRBV2|TRBJ1-6|-
TGTGCCAGCAGACGAGGGGTCGGACAGGTGTTTCACCTCCACTTT
CASRRGVGQVFHLHF
>TRBD2|TRBV9|TRBJ2-5|-
TGTGCCAGCAGCGGGACTAGCGGGGGCCCCCAAGAGACCCAGTACTTC
CASSGTSGGPQETQYF
>-|TRBV19|TRBJ2-6|once
TGTGCCAGTAGTAGAGAACAGGGTTCGGGGGCCAACGTCCTGACTTTC
CASSREQGSGANVLTF
>-|TRBV4-1|TRBJ1-3|-
TGCGCCAGCAGCCCCGGGAGGCTCTCTGGAAACACCATATATTTT
CASSPGRLSGNTIYF
>TRBD1|TRBV5-1|TRBJ1-1|-
TGCGCCAGCAGCTCAGCCCAGGGGGCGGGCACTGAAGCTTTCTTT
CASSSAQGAGTEAFF
>-|TRBV2|TRBJ2-5|-
TGTGCCAGCAGGCTACCCAGGCAGTACCAAGAGACCCAGTACTTC
CASRLPRQYQETQYF
>-|TRBV19|TRBJ2-3|-
TGTGCCAGTAAAGGGACGAGCACCCGAGGCACAGATACGCAGTATTTT
CASKGTSTRGTDTQYF
>TRBD1|TRBV19|TRBJ1-2|once
TGTGCCAGTAGTGCCCGGGACAGGGACAACTATGGCTACACCTTC
CASSARDRDNYGYTF
>-|TRBV7-2|TRBJ1-2|-
TGTGCCAGCAGCTCAGGATCTAACTATGGCTACACCTTC
CASSSGSNYGYTF
>TRBD2|TRBV7-2|TRBJ2-1|-
TGTGCCAGCAGCTTAGTCAGCGGGGGGGTAGGAGAGCAGTTCTTC
CASSLVSGGVGEQFF
>TRBD1|TRBV4-1|TRBJ1-2|-
TGCGCCAGCAGCCATTGGTCGGGACAGGCTTATGGCTACACCTTC
CASSHWSGQAYGYTF
>-|TRBV4-2|TRBJ2-2|-
TGTGCCAGCCGGCGGGGCGTGGCGGGGACCAACACCGGGGAGCTGTTTTTT
CASRRGVAGTNTGELFF
>-|TRBV20-1|TRBJ1-2|-
TGCAGTGCTCCCCGACAGAATGGCTACACCTTC
CSAPRQNGYTF
>TRBD1|TRBV5-1|TRBJ1-1|-
TGCGCCAGCAGCTCAGGACAGGGGGCAAAAATTCACACTGAAGCTTTCTTT
CASSSGQGAKIHTEAFF
>-|TRBV14|TRBJ1-1|-
TGTGCCAGCAGCCAGTCAGGGGCGGTTCGCACTGAAGCTTTCTTT
CASSQSGAVRTEAFF
>-|TRBV7-2|TRBJ2-5|-
TGTGCCAGCAGCTCAACAGTGGGGACCCAGTACTTC
CASSSTVGTQYF
>TRBD2|TRBV6-5|TRBJ2-1|-
TGTGTTAGCGGGGCGCGAAACAATGAGCAGTTCTTC
CVSGARNNEQFF
>-|TRBV6-1|TRBJ1-2|-
TGTGCCAGCACCACAACTAGGGGATATGGCTACACCTTC
CASTTTRGYGYTF
>TRBD1|TRBV4-2|TRBJ2-1|-
TGTGCCAGCAGCCAAGTTAAGAAGGGACAGGGTTACAATGAGCAGTTCTTC
CASSQVKKGQGYNEQFF
>-|TRBV6-1|TRBJ2-3|-
TGTGCCAGCAGTGTAACCGCGGGTCCCCTAAGCACAGATACGCAGTATTTT
CASSVTAGPLSTDTQYF
>TRBD1|TRBV18|TRBJ1-2|-
TGTGCCAGCTCACGCGACAGGGGGGAATTCTATGGCTACACCTTC
CASSRDRGEFYGYTF
>-|TRBV7-2|TRBJ1-2|-
TGTGCCAGCAGCTGGGATCAGTATGGCTACACCTTC
CASSWDQYGYTF
>-|TRBV4-2|TRBJ2-5|-
TGTGCCAGCAGCCAAGGTAATCTGATCTTCTTTCAAGAGACCCAGTACTTC
CASSQGNLIFFQETQYF
>TRBD2|TRBV7-3|TRBJ2-2|-
TGTGCCAGCAGCTTAACGGGACTAGTTAACACCGGGGAGCTGTTTTTT
CASSLTGLVNTGELFF
>-|TRBV5-6|TRBJ2-6|-
TGTGCCAGCAGCTTTGAGGGGGGATTTAAATCAGCTGGGGCCAACGTCTTGACTTTC
CASSFEGGFKSAGANVLTF
>TRBD2|TRBV19|TRBJ2-7|-
TGTGCCAGTAGTATGCGGGGGGGTGAGCAGTACTTC
CASSMRGGEQYF
>TRBD1|TRBV7-3|TRBJ2-7|-
TGTGCCAGCAGCTCGGGACAGGGCGAGCAGTACTTC
CASSSGQGEQYF
>-|TRBV21-1|TRBJ1-6|-
TGTGCCAGCAGTACTACCGTAGCTACACATAATCATAATTCACCCCTCCACTTT
CASSTTVATHNHNSPLHF
>-|TRBV5-1|TRBJ1-2|-
TGCGCCAGCAGCTTGGTTTCGCAGGGTAACTATGGCTACACCTTC
CASSLVSQGNYGYTF
>-|TRBV7-8|TRBJ2-1|-
TGTGCCAGCAGCTTAGCGGGGGGGCGCGTCAATGAGCAGTTCTTC
CASSLAGGRVNEQFF
>-|TRBV19|TRBJ1-5|-
TGTGCCAGTAGTCCTCGCCCCAGGGACAACTATAGCAATCAGCCCCAGCATTTT
CASSPRPRDNYSNQPQHF
>-|TRBV12-5|TRBJ2-5|-
TGTGCTAGTGGTTTGGGACAGTCTCAAGAGACCCAGTACTTC
CASGLGQSQETQYF
>-|TRBV11-2|TRBJ1-1|once
TGTGCCAGCAGCTTAAGGTTTCTGGGGAACACTGAAGCTTTCTTT
CASSLRFLGNTEAFF
>-|TRBV5-1|TRBJ1-2|-
TGCGCCAGCAGCTTCTCCGACACTAACTATGGCTACACCTTC
CASSFSDTNYGYTF
>-|TRBV5-1|TRBJ2-5|-
TGCGCCAGCAGCTTGGGGGTGTTCCAAGAGACCCAGTACTTC
CASSLGVFQETQYF
>TRBD2|TRBV2|TRBJ2-5|-
TGTGCCAGCTCCTCTCCGGGGGGGCTAGAGACCCAGTACTTC
CASSSPGGLETQYF
>TRBD1|TRBV5-1|TRBJ1-5|-
TGCGCCAGCAGCTCCGGGACAGCAAATCAGCCCCAGCATTTT
CASSSGTANQPQHF
>-|TRBV19|TRBJ2-7|-
TGTGCCAGTAGTATCAATGGGGGCTACGAGCAGTACTTC
CASSINGGYEQYF
>-|TRBV11-2|TRBJ2-1|-
TGTGCCAGCAGCTTAGAATTCAATGAGCAGTTCTTC
CASSLEFNEQFF
>-|TRBV7-9|TRBJ2-7|-
TGTGCCAGCAGCTTAGTGGAATACGAGCAGTACTTC
CASSLVEYEQYF
>TRBD2|TRBV4-2|TRBJ2-5|-
TGTGCCAGCAGCCAAGGACTAGCGGGGGGGCCGGGTGAGACCCAGTACTTC
CASSQGLAGGPGETQYF
>-|TRBV25-1|TRBJ1-2|-
TGTGCCAGCAGTGAGCCCGGATCGGGGAATGGCTACACCTTC
CASSEPGSGNGYTF
>-|TRBV19|TRBJ1-2|-
TGTGCCAGTAGTATTCTTACCGCGGGTGCTAACTATGGCTACACCTTC
CASSILTAGANYGYTF
>-|TRBV11-3|TRBJ1-2|-
TGTGCCAGCAGCTTTACAGGGAACTATGGCTACACCTTC
CASSFTGNYGYTF
>-|TRBV21-1|TRBJ2-7|-
TGTGCCAGCAGCCCGAGGACTAGCGCGTCCTACGAGCAGTACTTC
CASSPRTSASYEQYF
>-|TRBV11-2|TRBJ2-5|-
TGTGCCAGCAGCTTAGGACCCCCGACGCCGAAGACCCAGTACTTC
CASSLGPPTPKTQYF
>-|TRBV6-1|TRBJ1-2|-
TGTGCCAGCAGTGGATCGACGAGAGCAGCGCGTATGCGAAAGACCTATGGCTACACCTTC
CASSGSTRAARMRKTYGYTF